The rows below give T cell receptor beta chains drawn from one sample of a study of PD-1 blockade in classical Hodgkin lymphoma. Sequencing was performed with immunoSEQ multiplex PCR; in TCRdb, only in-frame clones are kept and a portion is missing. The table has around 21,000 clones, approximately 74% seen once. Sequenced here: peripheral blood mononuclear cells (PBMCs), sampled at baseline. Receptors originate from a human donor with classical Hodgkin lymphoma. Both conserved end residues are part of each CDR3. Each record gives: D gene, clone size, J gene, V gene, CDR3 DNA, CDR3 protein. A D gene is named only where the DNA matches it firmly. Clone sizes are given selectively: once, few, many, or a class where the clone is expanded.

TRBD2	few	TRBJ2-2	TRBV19	TGTGCCGGTTCCAGCGGGGGTGGCGGGGAGCTGTTTTTT	CAGSSGGGGELFF
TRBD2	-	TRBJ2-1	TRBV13	TGTGCCAGCAGCGATATCACTAGCGGGAGGGGCAATGAGCAGTTCTTC	CASSDITSGRGNEQFF
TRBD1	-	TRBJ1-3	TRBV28	TGTGCCAGCAGTTTACCCGGGACAGCGAGCTCTGGAAACACCATATATTTT	CASSLPGTASSGNTIYF
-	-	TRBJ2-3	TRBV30	TGTGCCTGGAGTGCCCCGCGGAGGACGCAGTATTTT	CAWSAPRRTQYF
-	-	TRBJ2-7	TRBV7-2	TGTGCCAGCAGCTTAAGTCAGGGCGCACTCGAGCAGTACTTC	CASSLSQGALEQYF
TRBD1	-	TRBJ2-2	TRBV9	TGTGCCAGCAGCGTAGGAGTCCAACCTGGGACAGGGAACACCGGGGAGCTGTTTTTT	CASSVGVQPGTGNTGELFF
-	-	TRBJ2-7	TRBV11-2	TGTGCCAGCAGCTTGACAGACTACGAGCAGTACTTC	CASSLTDYEQYF
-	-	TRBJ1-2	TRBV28	TGTGCCAGCATCTTAAGTATCGGGGGCTATGGCTACACCTTC	CASILSIGGYGYTF
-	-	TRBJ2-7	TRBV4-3	TGCGCCAGCAGCCAAGATTCCGGCAGGGGTTTCTCCTACGAGCAGTACTTC	CASSQDSGRGFSYEQYF
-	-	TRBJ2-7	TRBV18	TGTGCCAGCTCACCGAGGAGGGACGCCTACGAGCAGTACTTC	CASSPRRDAYEQYF
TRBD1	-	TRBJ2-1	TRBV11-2	TGTGCCAGCAGCCCCGGGACAGGTGAGCAGTTCTTC	CASSPGTGEQFF
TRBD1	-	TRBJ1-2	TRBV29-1	TGCAGCGTTGGACAGGGAGCTGGCTACACCTTC	CSVGQGAGYTF
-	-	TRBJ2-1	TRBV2	TGTGCCAGCAGTGAGACCAGGGACAATGAGCAGTTCTTC	CASSETRDNEQFF
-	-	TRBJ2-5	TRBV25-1	TGTGCCAGCAGTGACCCCCTGACTCTCTGGGAGACCCAGTACTTC	CASSDPLTLWETQYF
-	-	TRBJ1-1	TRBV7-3	TGTGCCAGCAGCTTAGTACAGGGCACTGAAGCTTTCTTT	CASSLVQGTEAFF
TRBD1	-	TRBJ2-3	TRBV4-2	TGTGCCAGCAGCTCCGGGGCAGGGGGCGCAGATACGCAGTATTTT	CASSSGAGGADTQYF